Below are 22 T cell receptor beta chains sequenced from a single sample in a study of blood T cell repertoires in COVID-19. Measured with immunoSEQ multiplex PCR; TCRdb has only the in-frame clones, and not every one. The sample carries approximately 260,000 clones, approximately 88% recorded once. The sequencing sample was made of peripheral blood. The source of these receptors is a man between 50 and 59 years old with acute or convalescent COVID-19.

Only one count was recorded for this clone. The chain carries TRBV5-8 and TRBJ1-1, with no clear D. This CDR3 region has 14 residues. The germline V gene encodes CDR1 SGHTS and CDR2 YDEGEE. Trimming stripped 0 bases from V and 4 bases from J, with 10 bases between. The CDR3 spells CASSLAGGVTEAFF. CDR3 coding DNA: TGTGCCAGCAGCTTGGCGGGTGGTGTCACTGAAGCTTTCTTT. The full variable domain, rest sourced from reference TRBV5-8 and TRBJ1-1, is EAGVTQSPTHLIKTRGQQATLRCSPISGHTSVYWYQQALGLGLQFLLWYDEGEERNRGNFPPRFSGRQFPNYSSELNVNALELEDSALYLCASSLAGGVTEAFFGQGTRLTVV.

The chain is built from TRBV12-3 or TRBV12-4 and TRBJ2-7, with D perhaps TRBD2 (7 bases). The CDR3 is 10 residues long. Trimming pared 11 bases from V and 5 bases from J, leaving 10 bases between. CDR3 nucleotides: TGTGCCCCGGGGGGCCACGAGCAGTACTTC. As protein: CAPGGHEQYF.

V and J are TRBV5-1 and TRBJ2-7; TRBD1 matches 9 bases. Germline V CDR1 and CDR2: SGHRS, YFSETQ. The CDR3 has 15 residues. Trimming at V came to 0 bases and at J to 7 bases, leaving 8 bases not matched to a gene. The CDR3 nucleotides read TGCGCCAGCAGCTTGGGGGACAGGGCGTCGGAAGAGCAGTACTTC. This codes for CASSLGDRASEEQYF.

V is TRBV6-5 and J is TRBJ1-5; 9 bases map to TRBD1. This CDR3 comprises 13 residues. Germline trimming cut 10 bases from V and 8 bases from J; bases unmatched to any gene: 9. The germline V gene has CDR1 MNHEY and CDR2 SVGAGI. CDR3 bases: TGTGCCATCGCTACAGGGGGCAGGGAGCCCCAGCATTTT. Encoded protein: CAIATGGREPQHF.

The chain combines TRBV7-2 with TRBJ2-7; TRBD2 matches 9 bases. The V and J ends lost 4 bases and 0 bases, in that order; junction bases with no gene match: 4. CDR3 length equals 15 residues. CDR1 and CDR2 from the germline V gene are SGHTA and FQGNSA. The CDR3 DNA is TGTGCCAGCAGCTCGCGTAGCGGGGGCTCCTACGAGCAGTACTTC. Residues: CASSSRSGGSYEQYF.

The J gene is TRBJ2-7, the V gene TRBV12-3 or TRBV12-4; TRBD1 agrees at 7 bases. The CDR3 consists of 13 residues. V was clipped by 11 bases and J by 0 bases; unmatched bases: 7. Here the CDR3 reads CAVRGPYSYEQYF. Written as DNA, the CDR3 is TGTGCCGTAAGGGGGCCGTACTCCTACGAGCAGTACTTC.

The CDR3 DNA reads TGCGCCAGCCCCGAGCTGGACAGGGATTTTAGCGACACCGGGGAGCTGTTTTTT. It yields the protein CASPELDRDFSDTGELFF. This rearrangement joins TRBV10-1 to TRBJ2-2; 8 bases align to TRBD1. The germline CDR1 and CDR2 sequences are WNHNN and SYGVQD (reference sequence). This CDR3 contains 18 residues. The J segment lost 3 bases and the V segment lost 8 bases, leaving 17 bases of the junction unmatched.

The rearrangement joins TRBV7-9 to TRBJ1-2; 8 bases line up with TRBD1. CDR1 and CDR2 from the germline V gene are SEHNR and FQNEAQ (reference sequence). After removal of 2 bases from V and 8 bases from J, the junction contained 4 bases not matched to a gene. CDR3 length: 13 residues. CDR3 bases: TGTGCCAGCAGCTTAAGCAGGGGGCGAGGCTACACCTTC. It codes for CASSLSRGRGYTF.

The V gene is TRBV7-2, the J gene TRBJ2-5, with 7 bases identical to TRBD1. CDR3 length: 14 residues. Per the germline V gene, CDR1 is SGHTA and CDR2 is FQGNSA. Unmatched junction bases numbered 8, after V lost 5 bases and J lost 5 bases. The CDR3 loop is CASSRTGSGETQYF. The DNA for the CDR3 is TGTGCCAGCAGCCGGACAGGCTCGGGGGAGACCCAGTACTTC.

The rearrangement joins TRBV5-4 to TRBJ2-1, with TRBD2 as a possible D gene (6 bases). V was cut by 1 base and J by 0 bases, with 11 bases left in between. The CDR3 has 16 amino acids. The V gene's germline CDR1 is SGHNT and CDR2 YYREEE (reference sequence). CDR3 bases: TGTGCCAGCAGCTTGAGGGTAGCGGCCTCCTACAATGAGCAGTTCTTC. Its protein product is CASSLRVAASYNEQFF.

CDR3 region: CASSLSSGGDNEQFF. CDR3 coding DNA: TGTGCCAGCAGTCTCTCTAGCGGGGGGGACAATGAGCAGTTCTTC. This chain uses TRBV7-9 with TRBJ2-1; 12 bases match TRBD2. The V gene end was trimmed by 6 bases and the J gene end by 5 bases; junction bases not matched to a gene: 5. Germline V gene lookup returns CDR1 SEHNR and CDR2 FQNEAQ (reference sequence). The CDR3 runs 15 residues.

This chain connects TRBV11-2 to TRBJ2-7, with TRBD1 as a possible D gene (5 bases). Looked up from germline, CDR1 is SGHAT and CDR2 is FQNNGV. Trimming shortened V by 5 bases and J by 2 bases, and 13 bases separated the two germline ends. CDR3 length equals 14 residues. The CDR3 nucleotides read TGTGCCAGCAGCCACAGGTATTTGCCCTACGAGCAGTACTTC. Amino acids: CASSHRYLPYEQYF.

V gene TRBV9 combines with J gene TRBJ1-3; D is undetermined. The CDR3 sequence is 15 residues long. Germline V gene sequence: CDR1 SGDLS, CDR2 YYNGEE. With 3 bases removed from V and 2 bases from J, the gap between germline ends came to 12 bases. The CDR3 coding sequence is TGTGCCAGCAGCGCTCGGGAAACCCCTGGAAACACCATATATTTT. It encodes CASSARETPGNTIYF.

The chain joins TRBV7-9 to TRBJ1-2; no clear D gene. With 2 bases removed from V and 6 bases from J, the gap between germline ends came to 10 bases. The CDR3 totals 13 residues. Germline CDR1 is SEHNR and CDR2 is FQNEAQ (reference sequence). The CDR3 loop reads CASSLRKEHGYTF. The DNA of the CDR3 is TGTGCCAGCAGCTTACGGAAGGAGCATGGCTACACCTTC. Drawing the rest from reference TRBV7-9 and TRBJ1-2, the complete variable domain is DTGVSQNPRHKITKRGQNVTFRCDPISEHNRLYWYRQTLGQGPEFLTYFQNEAQLEKSRLLSDRFSAERPKGSFSTLEIQRTEQGDSAMYLCASSLRKEHGYTFGSGTRLTVV.

As to this clone: It may be a read error: a sequence one base away is much more abundant. Other DNA sequences from this sample encode an identical CDR3 as well. The CDR3 loop reads CASSPGTGINEKLFF. CDR3 nucleotide sequence: TGTGCCAGCAGCCCCGGGACAGGGATTAATGAAAAACTGTTTTTT. The genes are TRBV7-8 and TRBJ1-4; 9 bases match TRBD1. CDR1 is SGHVS and CDR2 is FQNEAQ in the germline V gene. The CDR3 extends over 15 amino acids. Unmatched junction bases numbered 5, after V lost 5 bases and J lost 4 bases.

The V and J genes are TRBV3-1 (or the pseudogene TRBV3-2) and TRBJ2-3, with a possible D match to TRBD1 (6 bases). Germline-derived CDR1 and CDR2 are LGHDT and YNNKEL (reference sequence). V shed 5 bases and J shed 3 bases, with 18 bases lying between them. This CDR3 has 16 residues. The CDR3 nucleotides read TGTGCCAGCAGCACCATTCAGGGAAGGGGGACAGATACGCAGTATTTT. It encodes CASSTIQGRGTDTQYF.

This clone occurred a few times. CDR3 amino acids: CASTPGWTSGVEQFF. Here the CDR3 DNA reads TGTGCCAGCACCCCCGGGTGGACTAGCGGGGTAGAGCAGTTCTTC. The rearrangement links TRBV7-9 to TRBJ2-1; 12 bases line up with TRBD2. Losses at the gene ends were 7 bases for V and 10 bases for J; bases not matched to a gene: 11. CDR1 and CDR2 from the germline V gene are SEHNR and FQNEAQ (reference sequence). The CDR3 has 15 residues.

V usage is TRBV2 and J usage is TRBJ2-4; D gene unclear. From germline, CDR1 is SNHLY and CDR2 FYNNEI. V was shortened by 6 bases and J by 0 bases, with 9 bases between the two germline ends. CDR3 size: 14 residues. The DNA of the CDR3 is TGTGCCAGCAGGTTACAGCTAGCCAAAAACATTCAGTACTTC. Protein: CASRLQLAKNIQYF.

V and J are TRBV5-1 and TRBJ2-5; 7 bases map to TRBD2. The CDR3 sequence is 14 residues long. Germline V gene sequence: CDR1 SGHRS, CDR2 YFSETQ. The V gene end was trimmed by 5 bases and the J gene end by 2 bases; junction bases not matched to a gene: 6. The CDR3 DNA reads as TGCGCCAGCAGAAGTGGGGGGGGACAAGAGACCCAGTACTTC. This codes for CASRSGGGQETQYF. Complete variable domain (other parts from reference TRBV5-1 and TRBJ2-5): KAGVTQTPRYLIKTRGQQVTLSCSPISGHRSVSWYQQTPGQGLQFLFEYFSETQRNKGNFPGRFSGRQFSNSRSEMNVSTLELGDSALYLCASRSGGGQETQYFGPGTRLLVL.

The rearrangement links TRBV6-5 to TRBJ2-1, with TRBD1 matching 9 bases. This CDR3 contains 15 residues. From germline, CDR1 is MNHEY and CDR2 SVGAGI. V lost 5 bases, J lost 4 bases, and 6 bases stayed unmatched. Written as DNA, the CDR3 is TGTGCCAGCAGTCTCGGGACAGGGACATACAATGAGCAGTTCTTC. It encodes CASSLGTGTYNEQFF.

The chain carries TRBV7-9 and TRBJ1-3; 9 bases align to TRBD1. This CDR3 is built from 15 residues. Trimming removed 5 bases from V and 7 bases from J; junction bases left unmatched: 9. Looked up from germline, CDR1 is SEHNR and CDR2 is FQNEAQ (reference sequence). CDR3 sequence: CASSPSGTGWNTIYF. The CDR3 region has the DNA TGTGCCAGCAGCCCCTCCGGGACAGGGTGGAACACCATATATTTT. The full variable domain, completed using reference TRBV7-9 and TRBJ1-3, is DTGVSQNPRHKITKRGQNVTFRCDPISEHNRLYWYRQTLGQGPEFLTYFQNEAQLEKSRLLSDRFSAERPKGSFSTLEIQRTEQGDSAMYLCASSPSGTGWNTIYFGEGSWLTVV.

This clone was seen once. CDR3 bases: TGTGCCAGCAGCCTTATCCCCGCTAGCGGGGGGACCTCCTACGAGCAGTACTTC. This translates into CASSLIPASGGTSYEQYF. This chain joins TRBV7-3 and TRBJ2-7; TRBD2 matches at 11 bases. V gave up 5 bases and J gave up 0 bases; unmatched junction bases: 12. The CDR3 has 18 amino acids. From germline, CDR1 is SGHTA and CDR2 FQGTGA.